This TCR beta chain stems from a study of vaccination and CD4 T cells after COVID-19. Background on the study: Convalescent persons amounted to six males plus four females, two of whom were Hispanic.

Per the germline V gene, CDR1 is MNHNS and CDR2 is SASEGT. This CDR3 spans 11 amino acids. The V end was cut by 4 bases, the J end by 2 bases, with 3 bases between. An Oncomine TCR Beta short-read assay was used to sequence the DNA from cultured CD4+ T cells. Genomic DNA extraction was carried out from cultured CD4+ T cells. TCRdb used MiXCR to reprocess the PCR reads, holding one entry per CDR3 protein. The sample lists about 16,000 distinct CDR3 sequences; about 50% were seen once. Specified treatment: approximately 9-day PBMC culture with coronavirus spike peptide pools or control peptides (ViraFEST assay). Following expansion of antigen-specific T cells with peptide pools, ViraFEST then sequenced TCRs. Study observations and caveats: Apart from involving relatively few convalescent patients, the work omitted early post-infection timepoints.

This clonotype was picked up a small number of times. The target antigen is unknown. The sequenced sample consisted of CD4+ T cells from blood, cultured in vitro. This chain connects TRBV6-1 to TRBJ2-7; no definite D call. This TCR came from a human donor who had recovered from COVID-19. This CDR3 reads CASSATYEQYF. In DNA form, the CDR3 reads TGTGCCAGCAGTGCAACCTACGAGCAGTACTTC.